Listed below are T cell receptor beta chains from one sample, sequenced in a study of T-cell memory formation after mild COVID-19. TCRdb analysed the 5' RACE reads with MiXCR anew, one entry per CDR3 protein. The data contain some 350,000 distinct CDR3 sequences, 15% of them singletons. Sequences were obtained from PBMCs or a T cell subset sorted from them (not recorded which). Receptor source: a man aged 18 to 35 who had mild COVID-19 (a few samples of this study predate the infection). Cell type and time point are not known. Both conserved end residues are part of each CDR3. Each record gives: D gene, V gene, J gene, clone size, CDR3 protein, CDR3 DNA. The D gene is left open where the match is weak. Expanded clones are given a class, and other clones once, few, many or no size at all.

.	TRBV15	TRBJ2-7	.	CATSRRLGMDEQYF	TGTGCCACCAGCCGCCGACTAGGAATGGACGAGCAGTACTTC
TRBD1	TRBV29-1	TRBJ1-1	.	CSVTQGIPEAFF	TGCAGCGTTACACAGGGGATCCCTGAAGCTTTCTTT
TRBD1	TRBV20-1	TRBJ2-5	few	CSARFGQGIETQYF	TGCAGTGCTAGATTCGGACAGGGAATAGAGACCCAGTACTTC
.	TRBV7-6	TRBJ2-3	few	CASSPTLARADTQYF	TGTGCCAGCAGCCCCACGCTGGCCCGGGCAGATACGCAGTATTTT
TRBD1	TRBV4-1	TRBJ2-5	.	CASSRRQGGFQETQYF	TGCGCCAGCAGCCGCCGACAGGGTGGGTTCCAAGAGACCCAGTACTTC
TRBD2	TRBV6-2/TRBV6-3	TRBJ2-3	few	CASGQRFRTSATDTQYF	TGTGCCAGCGGACAGCGGTTCAGGACTAGCGCCACAGATACGCAGTATTTT
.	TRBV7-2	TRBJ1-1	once	CASMAIGTQNTEAFF	TGTGCCAGCATGGCTATTGGGACACAGAACACTGAAGCTTTCTTT
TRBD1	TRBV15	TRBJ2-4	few	CATSREPDRVDIQYF	TGTGCCACCAGCAGAGAACCGGACAGGGTAGACATTCAGTACTTC
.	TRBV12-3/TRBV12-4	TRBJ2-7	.	CASSFREYNEQYF	TGTGCCAGCAGTTTTCGGGAGTACAACGAGCAGTACTTC
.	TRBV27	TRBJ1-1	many	CASSRVGGRGVNTEAFF	TGTGCCAGCAGTCGTGTGGGGGGCCGGGGGGTGAACACTGAAGCTTTCTTT
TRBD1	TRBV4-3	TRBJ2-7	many	CASSQEFFGQGSYEQYF	TGCGCCAGCAGCCAAGAATTTTTTGGACAGGGGTCCTACGAGCAGTACTTC
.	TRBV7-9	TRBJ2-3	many	CASSLGGATDTQYF	TGCGCCAGCAGCTTGGGGGGGGCGACAGATACGCAGTATTTT
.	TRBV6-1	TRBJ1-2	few	CASNQGIANYGYTF	TGTGCCAGCAATCAGGGAATAGCAAACTATGGCTACACCTTC
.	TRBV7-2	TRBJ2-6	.	CASSDVSGANVLTF	TGTGCCAGCAGCGACGTATCTGGGGCCAACGTCCTGACTTTC
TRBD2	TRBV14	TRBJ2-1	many	CASSPLGGSSYNEQFF	TGTGCCAGCAGCCCCCTGGGGGGGAGCTCCTACAATGAGCAGTTCTTC
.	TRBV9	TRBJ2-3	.	CASSVTGMADTQYF	TGTGCCAGCAGCGTAACAGGGATGGCAGATACGCAGTATTTT
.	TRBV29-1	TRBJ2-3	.	CSVETGTRTDTQYF	TGCAGCGTTGAAACGGGGACCCGCACAGATACGCAGTATTTT
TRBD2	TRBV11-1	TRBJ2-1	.	CASRPGLQFGEQFF	TGTGCCAGCAGACCGGGACTACAATTTGGTGAGCAGTTCTTC
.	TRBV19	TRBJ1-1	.	CASIYSLEAFF	TGTGCCAGTATCTACTCCCTGGAAGCTTTCTTT
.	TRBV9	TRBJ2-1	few	CASSVQGEPYNEQFF	TGTGCCAGCAGCGTTCAGGGAGAACCCTACAATGAGCAGTTCTTC
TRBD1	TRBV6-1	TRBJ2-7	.	CASSTEDRAVYEQYF	TGTGCCAGCAGTACAGAGGACAGGGCAGTGTACGAGCAGTACTTC
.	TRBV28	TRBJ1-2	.	CASIQDYGYTF	TGTGCCAGCATACAGGACTATGGCTACACCTTC
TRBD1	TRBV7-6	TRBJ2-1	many	CASSSIQGASYNEQFF	TGTGCCAGCAGCTCGATACAGGGGGCCTCCTACAATGAGCAGTTCTTC
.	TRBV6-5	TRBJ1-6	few	CASSYGGLWSPLHF	TGTGCCAGCAGTTACGGCGGCTTGTGGTCACCCCTCCACTTT
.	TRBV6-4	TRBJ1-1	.	CASSTFPESGEAFF	TGTGCCAGCAGTACTTTCCCTGAGAGTGGTGAAGCTTTCTTT
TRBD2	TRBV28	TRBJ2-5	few	CASRGTGTSEPETQYF	TGTGCCAGCAGGGGCACCGGGACTAGCGAACCGGAGACCCAGTACTTC
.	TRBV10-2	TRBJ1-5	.	CASSESGPHQPQHF	TGCGCCAGCAGTGAGTCGGGACCCCACCAGCCCCAGCATTTT
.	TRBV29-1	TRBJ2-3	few	CSVEPPGDRSTDTQYF	TGCAGCGTTGAACCCCCGGGGGACAGAAGCACAGATACGCAGTATTTT
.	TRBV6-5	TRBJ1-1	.	CASRPVGSHEAFF	TGTGCCAGCAGGCCCGTCGGGAGCCATGAAGCTTTCTTT
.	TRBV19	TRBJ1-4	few	CASSRTGTVNEKLFF	TGTGCCAGTAGTCGGACCGGGACGGTGAATGAAAAACTGTTTTTT
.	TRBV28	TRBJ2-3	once	CASSFPKETDTQYF	TGTGCCAGCAGCTTCCCGAAAGAGACAGATACGCAGTATTTT
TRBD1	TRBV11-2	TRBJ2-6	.	CASTGQATGANVLTF	TGTGCCAGCACGGGACAGGCGACTGGGGCCAACGTCCTGACTTTC
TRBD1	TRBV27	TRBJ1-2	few	CASSLGTATGYTF	TGTGCCAGCAGTTTGGGGACAGCAACGGGCTACACCTTC
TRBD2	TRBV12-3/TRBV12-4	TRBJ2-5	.	CASGSGEQETQYF	TGTGCCAGCGGTAGCGGGGAGCAAGAGACCCAGTACTTC
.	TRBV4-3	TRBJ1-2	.	CASSQEGQGMNYGYTF	TGCGCCAGCAGCCAAGAGGGTCAGGGTATGAACTATGGCTACACCTTC
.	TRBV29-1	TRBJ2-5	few	CSVESGRGYQETQYF	TGCAGCGTTGAGTCCGGTAGGGGGTACCAAGAGACCCAGTACTTC
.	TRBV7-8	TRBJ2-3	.	CASSQEAGTDTQYF	TGTGCCAGCAGCCAGGAGGCAGGCACAGATACGCAGTATTTT
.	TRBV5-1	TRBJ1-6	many	CASSLAQQDNSPLHF	TGCGCCAGCAGCTTGGCCCAACAGGATAATTCACCCCTCCACTTT
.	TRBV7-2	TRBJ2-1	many	CASSLERTANEQFF	TGTGCCAGCAGCTTAGAGAGGACGGCGAATGAGCAGTTCTTC
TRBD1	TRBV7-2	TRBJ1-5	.	CASSFQGQGQGNQPQHF	TGTGCCAGCAGCTTCCAAGGACAGGGCCAGGGCAATCAGCCCCAGCATTTT
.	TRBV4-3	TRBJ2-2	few	CASSQDYQTGELFF	TGCGCCAGCAGCCAAGACTACCAGACCGGGGAGCTGTTTTTT
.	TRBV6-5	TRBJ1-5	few	CASSIGLGQPQHF	TGTGCCAGCAGTATTGGCTTAGGTCAGCCCCAGCATTTT
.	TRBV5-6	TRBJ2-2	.	CASSGLPVIGTGELFF	TGTGCCAGCAGCGGGCTCCCGGTCATCGGAACCGGGGAGCTGTTTTTT
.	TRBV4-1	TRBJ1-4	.	CASSQKTANGPNEKLFF	TGCGCCAGCAGCCAGAAGACAGCGAACGGGCCTAATGAAAAACTGTTTTTT
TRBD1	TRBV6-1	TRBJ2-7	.	CASSGIRDRQGEQYF	TGTGCCAGCAGTGGTATCCGGGACAGGCAAGGCGAGCAGTACTTC
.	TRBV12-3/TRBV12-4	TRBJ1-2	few	CASSFNVGSEKTF	TGTGCCAGCAGTTTTAATGTGGGGTCGGAGAAAACCTTC
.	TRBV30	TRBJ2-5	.	CAWKWTWVETQYF	TGTGCCTGGAAATGGACTTGGGTTGAGACCCAGTACTTC
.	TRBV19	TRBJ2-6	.	CASQLRPTVSGANVLTF	TGTGCCAGCCAGTTACGGCCTACCGTCTCTGGGGCCAACGTCCTGACTTTC
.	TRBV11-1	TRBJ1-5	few	CASSFRTQQPQHF	TGTGCCAGCAGCTTTAGAACCCAACAGCCCCAGCATTTT